These 24 T cell receptor beta chains share one sample of origin, sequenced in a study of T cells in Graves' hyperthyroidism and ophthalmopathy. Researchers took RNA transcripts and amplified the TCR beta CDR3 regions from them. Researchers ran a first-round RT-PCR on the TCR CDR3 using the HTBI primer set. TCRdb re-called the multiplex PCR reads through MiXCR, storing one row per CDR3 protein. In the table there are under 400,000 distinct CDR3 sequences, about a sixth of which are singletons. The sample consisted of blood. The receptor set was obtained from a woman younger than 30 with Graves' hyperthyroidism that later progressed to Graves' ophthalmopathy.

This rearrangement joins TRBV10-3 to TRBJ2-1; TRBD2 matches at 8 bases. Trimming took 3 bases from V and 9 from J; bases not matched to a gene: 10. There are 15 residues in the CDR3. Germline assignment: CDR1 ENHRY and CDR2 SYGVKD. The CDR3: CAISEAGLGVGEQFF. CDR3 in DNA: TGTGCCATCAGTGAAGCGGGACTAGGGGTGGGTGAGCAGTTCTTC.

This clonotype was observed many times. This chain joins TRBV27 and TRBJ2-1; D not resolved. Germline V gene lookup returns CDR1 MNHEY and CDR2 SMNVEV (reference sequence). This CDR3 spans 15 amino acids. Trimming shortened V by 3 bases and J by 2 bases, and 11 bases separated the two germline ends. This CDR3 reads CASSFVVKPYNEQFF. Here the CDR3 DNA reads TGTGCCAGCAGTTTTGTCGTGAAACCCTACAATGAGCAGTTCTTC.

This rearrangement joins TRBV29-1 to TRBJ2-5; 8 bases agree with TRBD2. J was trimmed by 7 bases and V by 3 bases; bases with no gene match: 10. This CDR3 is built from 14 residues. Germline V lookup: CDR1 SQVTM, CDR2 ANQGSEA. The CDR3 region is CSVDLSDRGGTQYF. The DNA for the CDR3 is TGCAGCGTTGACCTTTCTGATCGGGGGGGGACCCAGTACTTC.

The genes are TRBV5-1 and TRBJ2-1; perhaps TRBD1 as D (6 bases). Germline V lookup: CDR1 SGHRS, CDR2 YFSETQ. V was trimmed by 3 bases and J by 6 bases, leaving 16 bases between them. The CDR3 is made up of 15 amino acids. The CDR3 protein is CASSWEQGSSNEQFF. The CDR3 bases are TGCGCCAGCAGCTGGGAGCAGGGGTCGAGCAATGAGCAGTTCTTC.

This clonotype has a handful of counts. The chain employs TRBV9 and TRBJ1-2; D unclear. The V and J ends lost 1 base and 0 bases respectively, with 10 bases between them. Germline CDR1 is SGDLS and CDR2 is YYNGEE. This CDR3 contains 15 residues. CDR3 sequence reads: CASSVSTASNYGYTF. The CDR3 DNA sequence: TGTGCCAGCAGCGTATCGACGGCGTCTAACTATGGCTACACCTTC. Variable domain in full (rest from reference TRBV9 and TRBJ1-2): DSGVTQTPKHLITATGQRVTLRCSPRSGDLSVYWYQQSLDQGLQFLIQYYNGEERAKGNILERFSAQQFPDLHSELNLSSLELGDSALYFCASSVSTASNYGYTFGSGTRLTVV.

V usage is TRBV7-9 and J usage is TRBJ2-3; perhaps TRBD1 as D (5 bases). This CDR3 is built from 14 residues. The ends were cut back, 0 bases at V and 7 bases at J, with 11 bases in the middle. Per the germline V gene, CDR1 is SEHNR and CDR2 is FQNEAQ (reference sequence). CDR3 loop: CASSLASQGHTQYF. In DNA form, the CDR3 reads TGTGCCAGCAGCTTAGCTTCCCAGGGTCATACGCAGTATTTT.

This clonotype has ten or more counts. J is TRBJ2-3 and V is TRBV12-3 or TRBV12-4; TRBD1 or TRBD2 may be the D gene (5 bases each). The CDR3 totals 15 residues. V was trimmed by 3 bases and J by 3 bases, leaving 13 bases between them. Written as DNA, the CDR3 is TGTGCCAGCAGTTTCAGGGAGATTAAAACAGATACGCAGTATTTT. Its translation is CASSFREIKTDTQYF.

The sample holds a few counts of this clonotype. CDR3 sequence reads: CASTGLAGRETQYF. In nucleotides, the CDR3 is TGTGCCAGCACTGGACTGGCGGGAAGGGAGACCCAGTACTTC. This rearrangement joins TRBV2 to TRBJ2-5; possible D gene TRBD2, 6 bases. The length of the CDR3 is 14 residues. Germline values: CDR1 SNHLY, CDR2 FYNNEI. V dropped 7 bases and J dropped 5 bases, with 17 bases sitting between them. The variable domain in full, completed from reference TRBV2 and TRBJ2-5, reads EPEVTQTPSHQVTQMGQEVILRCVPISNHLYFYWYRQILGQKVEFLVSFYNNEISEKSEIFDDQFSVERPDGSNFTLKIRSTKLEDSAMYFCASTGLAGRETQYFGPGTRLLVL.

This clonotype was seen many times. V and J are TRBV6-1 and TRBJ1-1; no firm D call. Looked up from germline, CDR1 is MNHNS and CDR2 is SASEGT. CDR3 length: 11 amino acids. Trimming pared 4 bases from V and 7 bases from J, leaving 7 bases between. The CDR3 sequence: CASSALNEAFF. The CDR3 DNA reads as TGTGCCAGCAGTGCCCTTAATGAAGCTTTCTTT.

In its sample, this clonotype was seen a few times. The chain recombines TRBV20-1 with TRBJ1-5; 9 positions match TRBD1. With V trimmed by 6 bases and J by 4 bases, 16 bases remained unmatched. Germline V CDR1 and CDR2: DFQATT, SNEGSKA (reference sequence). This CDR3 contains 17 residues. CDR3 amino acids: CSALRGGDRGANQPQHF. The DNA for the CDR3 is TGCAGTGCCCTACGGGGGGGCGACAGGGGGGCAAATCAGCCCCAGCATTTT.

This clonotype was counted a few times. This chain uses TRBV19 with TRBJ2-1; 15 bases align to TRBD2. Germline V gene sequence: CDR1 LNHDA, CDR2 SQIVND (reference sequence). V shed 3 bases, J shed 7 bases, and the junction held 13 bases outside the gene matches. The CDR3 consists of 19 residues. CDR3 in DNA: TGTGCCAGTAGTATCGTTCTTCACCGGGGGACTAGCGGGAGGAATGAGCAGTTCTTC. The encoded protein is CASSIVLHRGTSGRNEQFF.

This clonotype was seen more than once but under ten times. J is TRBJ1-5 and V is TRBV9; D gene unclear. Trimming removed 2 bases from V and 4 bases from J, with 7 bases in between. The CDR3 runs to 13 residues. The germline V gene encodes CDR1 SGDLS and CDR2 YYNGEE. CDR3 coding DNA: TGTGCCAGCAGCGTGGCCGGGAATCAGCCCCAGCATTTT. Its protein is CASSVAGNQPQHF.

In its sample, this clonotype was seen many times. The chain employs TRBV9 and TRBJ1-1; D call uncertain. This CDR3 is built from 13 residues. Trimming took 0 bases from V and 4 from J, leaving 7 bases between them. CDR1 is SGDLS and CDR2 is YYNGEE in the germline V gene. The CDR3 spells CASSVDVRTEAFF. The CDR3, as DNA: TGTGCCAGCAGCGTAGATGTCCGCACTGAAGCTTTCTTT.

This clonotype appeared many times. The gene calls are TRBV7-9 and TRBJ2-5; 10 nucleotides line up with TRBD1. Germline loops: CDR1 SEHNR, CDR2 FQNEAQ (reference sequence). V shed 5 bases, J shed 7 bases, and the junction held 10 bases outside the gene matches. The CDR3 sequence is 15 residues long. The CDR3 DNA is TGTGCCAGCAGCGAATCGGGACAGGGGATAGGGACCCAGTACTTC. Amino acids: CASSESGQGIGTQYF. Full variable domain (remainder filled in from reference TRBV7-9 and TRBJ2-5): DTGVSQNPRHKITKRGQNVTFRCDPISEHNRLYWYRQTLGQGPEFLTYFQNEAQLEKSRLLSDRFSAERPKGSFSTLEIQRTEQGDSAMYLCASSESGQGIGTQYFGPGTRLLVL.

The chain couples TRBV20-1 to TRBJ2-1; TRBD2 matches 12 bases. This CDR3 has 20 residues. Germline V CDR1 and CDR2: DFQATT, SNEGSKA (reference sequence). V lost 0 bases, J lost 3 bases, and 15 bases stayed unmatched. The CDR3 nucleotides read TGCAGTGCTAGAGACCCGACTAGCGGGAGCGGATCACGGCTCTACAATGAGCAGTTCTTC. Amino acids: CSARDPTSGSGSRLYNEQFF.

This clonotype was seen at least ten times. The genes are TRBV6-2 or TRBV6-3 and TRBJ2-7; tentative D call: TRBD2 (6 bases). Trimming removed 7 bases from V and 4 bases from J, with 20 bases in between. The CDR3 contains 15 residues. Germline V CDR1 and CDR2: MNHEY, SVGEGT. The CDR3 is CASNLGGLASYEQYF. The CDR3, as DNA: TGTGCCAGCAACCTTGGGGGACTGGCCTCATACGAGCAGTACTTC.

There are many counts of this clonotype. CDR3 amino acids: CSARDERRAHYGYTF. The CDR3 region has the DNA TGCAGTGCTAGAGATGAGAGGCGGGCCCACTATGGCTACACCTTC. The chain is built from TRBV20-1 and TRBJ1-2; D not certain. The V gene lost 0 bases and the J gene lost 3 bases, with 14 bases spanning the gap. The CDR3 spans 15 residues. CDR1 DFQATT and CDR2 SNEGSKA come from the germline V gene (reference sequence).

This clonotype appeared many times. This chain links TRBV20-1 with TRBJ2-7, with 9 bases identical to TRBD2. The CDR3 is made up of 14 amino acids. CDR1 is DFQATT, CDR2 SNEGSKA, per germline (reference sequence). Trimming removed 2 bases from V and 0 bases from J; junction bases left unmatched: 2. CDR3 sequence: CSARLAGTSYEQYF. CDR3 nucleotide sequence: TGCAGTGCTAGACTAGCGGGAACCTCCTACGAGCAGTACTTC.

About this clonotype: A much larger clone lies a single base off, so this may be a read error. The chain couples TRBV6-4 to TRBJ2-5; TRBD1 matches at 7 bases. The CDR3 has 16 residues. CDR1 MRHNA and CDR2 SNTAGT come from the germline V gene. The CDR3 is CASSYSAQGVWGTQYF. The CDR3 DNA reads TGTGCCAGCAGTTACTCGGCGCAGGGGGTCTGGGGGACCCAGTACTTC.

Many counts were recorded for this clonotype. The gene calls are TRBV28 and TRBJ2-7, with 8 positions matching TRBD2. Unmatched junction bases numbered 15, after V lost 5 bases and J lost 3 bases. Germline loops: CDR1 MDHEN, CDR2 SYDVKM. The CDR3 covers 17 residues. The CDR3 sequence is CASSHPTERELNYEQYF. The DNA for the CDR3 is TGTGCCAGCAGTCATCCAACTGAGCGGGAGTTGAACTACGAGCAGTACTTC.

This clonotype showed up many times. V usage is TRBV4-3 and J usage is TRBJ1-4, with 8 bases lining up with TRBD1. V shed 1 base, J shed 3 bases, and the junction held 10 bases outside the gene matches. The CDR3 length is 18 residues. Germline V CDR1 and CDR2: LGHNA, YSLEER. CDR3 region: CASSQAPTPGQANEKLFF. As DNA, the CDR3 is TGCGCCAGCAGCCAAGCCCCCACTCCGGGACAGGCTAATGAAAAACTGTTTTTT.

This clonotype has a count of ten or more. V usage is TRBV29-1 and J usage is TRBJ2-5; D perhaps matches TRBD1 (6 bases). CDR1 SQVTM and CDR2 ANQGSEA come from the germline V gene. The CDR3 length is 13 residues. Trimming pared 6 bases from V and 4 bases from J, leaving 15 bases between. The CDR3 reads CSVTTGPVETQYF. CDR3 nucleotide sequence: TGCAGCGTCACAACAGGGCCGGTAGAGACCCAGTACTTC. The complete variable domain, with remaining parts taken from reference TRBV29-1 and TRBJ2-5, reads SAVISQKPSRDICQRGTSLTIQCQVDSQVTMMFWYRQQPGQSLTLIATANQGSEATYESGFVIDKFPISRPNLTFSTLTVSNMSPEDSSIYLCSVTTGPVETQYFGPGTRLLVL.

The V and J genes are TRBV11-2 and TRBJ2-3; 9 bases agree with TRBD2. Trimming removed 5 bases from V and 6 bases from J; junction bases left unmatched: 6. Germline assignment: CDR1 SGHAT and CDR2 FQNNGV. CDR3 length: 14 residues. The CDR3 DNA reads as TGTGCCAGCAGCCCTAGCGGGGACCGGGATACGCAGTATTTT. Protein product: CASSPSGDRDTQYF.

Remarks on this clonotype: The CDR3 ends on some other residue instead of the conserved phenylalanine or tryptophan, so this is likely a read error. The chain has TRBV5-1 and TRBJ1-5, with D tentatively TRBD1 (6 bases). CDR3 length: 14 residues. Trimming cost V 1 base and J 4 bases, with 9 bases left between them. CDR1 and CDR2 from the germline V gene are SGHRS and YFSETQ. CDR3 in amino acids: CASSLTGQNQPQHS. CDR3 in DNA: TGCGCCAGCAGCTTGACAGGGCAAAATCAGCCCCAGCATTCT.